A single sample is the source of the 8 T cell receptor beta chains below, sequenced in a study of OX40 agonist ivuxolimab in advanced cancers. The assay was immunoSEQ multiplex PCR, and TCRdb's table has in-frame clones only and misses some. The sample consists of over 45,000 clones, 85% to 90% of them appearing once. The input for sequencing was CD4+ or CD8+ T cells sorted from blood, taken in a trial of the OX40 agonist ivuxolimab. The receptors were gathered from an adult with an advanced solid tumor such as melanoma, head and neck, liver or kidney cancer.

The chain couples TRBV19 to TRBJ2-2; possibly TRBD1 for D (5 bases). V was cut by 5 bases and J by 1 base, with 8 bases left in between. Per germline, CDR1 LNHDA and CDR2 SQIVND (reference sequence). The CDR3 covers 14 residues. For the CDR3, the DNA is TGTGCCAGTAGTCAGACAGTGAACACCGGGGAGCTGTTTTTT. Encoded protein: CASSQTVNTGELFF.

The chain's CDR3 is CASSGGGREKHFNEQFF. CDR3 bases: TGTGCCAGCAGTGGGGGGGGACGGGAAAAACACTTCAATGAGCAGTTCTTC. The chain is built from TRBV27 and TRBJ2-1; the match to TRBD2 covers 7 bases. The CDR3 totals 17 residues. Germline CDR1 reads MNHEY; CDR2 reads SMNVEV (reference sequence). Trimming cost V 5 bases and J 6 bases; bases outside gene matches: 16.

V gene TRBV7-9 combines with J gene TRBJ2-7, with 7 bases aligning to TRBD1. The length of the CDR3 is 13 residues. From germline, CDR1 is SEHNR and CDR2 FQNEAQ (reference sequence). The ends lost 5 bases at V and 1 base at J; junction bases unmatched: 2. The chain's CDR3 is CASSETGSYEQYF. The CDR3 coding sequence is TGTGCCAGCAGCGAGACAGGGTCCTACGAGCAGTACTTC.

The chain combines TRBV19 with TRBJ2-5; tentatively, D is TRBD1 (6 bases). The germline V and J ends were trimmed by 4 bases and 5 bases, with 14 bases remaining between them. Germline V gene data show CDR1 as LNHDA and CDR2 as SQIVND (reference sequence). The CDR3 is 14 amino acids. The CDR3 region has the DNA TGTGCCAGTAGTAAGCTAACAGGGACGGAGACCCAGTACTTC. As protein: CASSKLTGTETQYF.

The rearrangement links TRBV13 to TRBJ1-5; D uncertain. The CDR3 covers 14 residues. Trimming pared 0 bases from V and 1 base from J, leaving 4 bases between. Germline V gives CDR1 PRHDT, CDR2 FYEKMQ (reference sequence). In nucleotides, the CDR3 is TGTGCCAGCAGCTTAGGCCAGAGCAATCAGCCCCAGCATTTT. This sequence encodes CASSLGQSNQPQHF.

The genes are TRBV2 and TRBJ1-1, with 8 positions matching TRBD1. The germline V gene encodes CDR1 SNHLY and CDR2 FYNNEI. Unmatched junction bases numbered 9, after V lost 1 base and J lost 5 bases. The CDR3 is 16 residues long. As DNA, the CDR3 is TGTGCCAGCAGTGAAGAGGAGGGACAGGCTGGGACTGAAGCTTTCTTT. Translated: CASSEEEGQAGTEAFF.

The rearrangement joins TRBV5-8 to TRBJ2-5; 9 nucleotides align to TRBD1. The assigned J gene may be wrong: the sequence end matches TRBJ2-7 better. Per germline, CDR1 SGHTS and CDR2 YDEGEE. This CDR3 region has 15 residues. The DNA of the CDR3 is TGTGCCAGCAGCCCGGGACAGGGAAGCTCCTACGAGCAGTACTTC. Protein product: CASSPGQGSSYEQYF.

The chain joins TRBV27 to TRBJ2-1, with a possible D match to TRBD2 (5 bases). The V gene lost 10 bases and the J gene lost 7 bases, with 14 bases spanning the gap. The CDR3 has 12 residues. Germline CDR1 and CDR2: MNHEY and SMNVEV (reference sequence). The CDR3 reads CATARTGNEQFF. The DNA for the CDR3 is TGTGCCACCGCCCGGACTGGAAATGAGCAGTTCTTC.